This is a list of T cell receptor beta chains from one sample in a study of CD8 T cell repertoires and HIV-1 epitope variants. Sequencing used immunoSEQ multiplex PCR; TCRdb keeps in-frame clones, though not all of them. Of thousands of clones in the sample, around two thirds were seen once. Antigens for these TCRs are unknown. The specimen sequenced was cultured CD8+ T cells derived from PBMCs. The origin of the receptors is a male donor with HIV. CDR3s include the opening cysteine and the closing phenylalanine or tryptophan. A D gene is named only where the DNA matches it firmly. Size is stated for part of the rows, as once, few or many counts, or as a class when the clone is expanded.

J gene: TRBJ2-1; V gene: TRBV20-1; D gene: -; clone size: -; CDR3 protein: CSAREPNSEFF; CDR3 DNA: TGCAGTGCTAGAGAACCAAACTCGGAGTTCTTC
J gene: TRBJ1-2; V gene: TRBV19; D gene: -; clone size: -; CDR3 protein: CASSIDHRAGYTF; CDR3 DNA: TGTGCCAGTAGTATAGATCACAGGGCCGGCTACACCTTC
J gene: TRBJ2-1; V gene: TRBV4-1; D gene: TRBD2; clone size: -; CDR3 protein: CASSQEGGGINEQFF; CDR3 DNA: TGCGCCAGCAGCCAAGAAGGCGGGGGGATAAATGAGCAGTTCTTC
J gene: TRBJ1-6; V gene: TRBV27; D gene: TRBD1; clone size: -; CDR3 protein: CASSGQGPLNSPLHF; CDR3 DNA: TGTGCCAGCAGTGGACAGGGGCCCTTAAATTCACCCCTCCACTTT
J gene: TRBJ2-2; V gene: TRBV7-9; D gene: -; clone size: -; CDR3 protein: CASSLTDFNTGELFF; CDR3 DNA: TGTGCCAGCAGCTTAACAGATTTCAACACCGGGGAGCTGTTTTTT
J gene: TRBJ2-2; V gene: TRBV11-2; D gene: -; clone size: few; CDR3 protein: CASSVTANTGELFF; CDR3 DNA: TGTGCCAGCAGCGTAACAGCGAACACCGGGGAGCTGTTTTTT
J gene: TRBJ2-5; V gene: TRBV10-2; D gene: TRBD2; clone size: -; CDR3 protein: CASSESVSGGQETQYF; CDR3 DNA: TGCGCCAGCAGTGAGTCGGTTAGCGGGGGGCAAGAGACCCAGTACTTC
J gene: TRBJ2-7; V gene: TRBV9; D gene: TRBD1; clone size: few; CDR3 protein: CASSVRDSFYEQYF; CDR3 DNA: TGTGCCAGCAGCGTCCGGGACAGCTTCTACGAGCAGTACTTC
J gene: TRBJ2-2; V gene: TRBV6-5; D gene: -; clone size: medium-sized; CDR3 protein: CASSSDSTGELFF; CDR3 DNA: TGTGCCAGCAGCTCGGACAGCACCGGGGAGCTGTTTTTT
J gene: TRBJ1-2; V gene: TRBV19; D gene: TRBD1; clone size: -; CDR3 protein: CASTSLFIGQDPNYGYTF; CDR3 DNA: TGTGCCAGTACCTCCCTATTCATTGGACAGGACCCTAACTATGGCTACACCTTC
J gene: TRBJ2-3; V gene: TRBV7-9; D gene: TRBD2; clone size: -; CDR3 protein: CASSTTSGGPDTQYF; CDR3 DNA: TGTGCCAGCAGCACTACTAGCGGGGGACCAGATACGCAGTATTTT
J gene: TRBJ1-2; V gene: TRBV6-5; D gene: -; clone size: few; CDR3 protein: CASSLDSYGYTF; CDR3 DNA: TGTGCCAGCAGCCTCGACAGCTATGGCTACACCTTC
J gene: TRBJ1-6; V gene: TRBV5-6; D gene: -; clone size: few; CDR3 protein: CASSLGREVSPLHF; CDR3 DNA: TGTGCCAGCAGCTTGGGCAGGGAGGTCTCACCCCTCCACTTT
J gene: TRBJ1-1; V gene: TRBV10-3; D gene: -; clone size: few; CDR3 protein: CAISEGDTEAFF; CDR3 DNA: TGTGCCATCAGTGAGGGGGATACTGAAGCTTTCTTT
J gene: TRBJ2-7; V gene: TRBV19; D gene: TRBD1; clone size: few; CDR3 protein: CASSPNTGDYEQYF; CDR3 DNA: TGTGCCAGTAGTCCTAACACAGGGGATTACGAGCAGTACTTC
J gene: TRBJ2-7; V gene: TRBV10-1; D gene: -; clone size: -; CDR3 protein: CASSSTTGSPYEQYF; CDR3 DNA: TGCGCCAGCAGCAGTACTACAGGGTCCCCCTACGAGCAGTACTTC
J gene: TRBJ2-7; V gene: TRBV4-1; D gene: -; clone size: few; CDR3 protein: CASSQVEGGEQYF; CDR3 DNA: TGCGCCAGCAGCCAAGTTGAAGGGGGCGAGCAGTACTTC
J gene: TRBJ1-3; V gene: TRBV5-4; D gene: TRBD1; clone size: -; CDR3 protein: CASSFLDRGPPGNTIYF; CDR3 DNA: TGTGCCAGCAGCTTCCTGGACAGGGGGCCCCCTGGAAACACCATATATTTT
J gene: TRBJ2-7; V gene: TRBV11-2; D gene: -; clone size: -; CDR3 protein: CASSSGIYEQYF; CDR3 DNA: TGTGCCAGCAGTTCGGGGATCTACGAGCAGTACTTC
J gene: TRBJ2-1; V gene: TRBV7-6; D gene: TRBD1; clone size: once; CDR3 protein: CASSTDRGRNEQFF; CDR3 DNA: TGTGCCAGCAGCACAGACAGGGGGCGCAATGAGCAGTTCTTC
J gene: TRBJ1-5; V gene: TRBV6-6; D gene: -; clone size: -; CDR3 protein: CASSPHATSNQPQHF; CDR3 DNA: TGTGCCAGCAGCCCCCATGCGACCAGCAATCAGCCCCAGCATTTT
J gene: TRBJ2-2; V gene: TRBV11-1; D gene: -; clone size: -; CDR3 protein: CASSPQSAGELFF; CDR3 DNA: TGTGCCAGCAGCCCCCAGTCAGCCGGGGAGCTGTTTTTT
J gene: TRBJ1-1; V gene: TRBV19; D gene: -; clone size: -; CDR3 protein: CASSNREDTEAFF; CDR3 DNA: TGTGCCAGTAGTAACAGGGAGGACACTGAAGCTTTCTTT
J gene: TRBJ2-1; V gene: TRBV9; D gene: TRBD1; clone size: -; CDR3 protein: CASSVEWTGPWHEQFF; CDR3 DNA: TGTGCCAGCAGCGTAGAGTGGACAGGGCCCTGGCATGAGCAGTTCTTC
J gene: TRBJ1-1; V gene: TRBV28; D gene: -; clone size: -; CDR3 protein: CASSSGSSPEAFF; CDR3 DNA: TGTGCCAGCAGTTCGGGCTCAAGCCCTGAAGCTTTCTTT
J gene: TRBJ1-2; V gene: TRBV6-5; D gene: -; clone size: -; CDR3 protein: CASTHDAKANYGYTF; CDR3 DNA: TGTGCCAGCACCCATGACGCAAAAGCTAACTATGGCTACACCTTC
J gene: TRBJ1-2; V gene: TRBV4-3; D gene: -; clone size: -; CDR3 protein: CASSQDTSGGYGYTF; CDR3 DNA: TGCGCCAGCAGCCAAGACACCTCAGGAGGCTATGGCTACACCTTC
J gene: TRBJ2-1; V gene: TRBV4-2; D gene: -; clone size: -; CDR3 protein: CASSQGRGDEQFF; CDR3 DNA: TGTGCCAGCAGCCAAGGCAGGGGCGATGAGCAGTTCTTC
J gene: TRBJ2-1; V gene: TRBV7-9; D gene: TRBD2; clone size: -; CDR3 protein: CASSFAGEYNEQFF; CDR3 DNA: TGTGCCAGCAGCTTCGCGGGGGAGTACAATGAGCAGTTCTTC
J gene: TRBJ1-1; V gene: TRBV6-5; D gene: -; clone size: -; CDR3 protein: CASSWGENEAFF; CDR3 DNA: TGTGCCAGCAGTTGGGGGGAAAACGAAGCTTTCTTT
J gene: TRBJ2-2; V gene: TRBV9; D gene: -; clone size: few; CDR3 protein: CASSDYRVGGTGELFF; CDR3 DNA: TGTGCCAGCAGCGATTACAGGGTGGGAGGTACCGGGGAGCTGTTTTTT
J gene: TRBJ2-1; V gene: TRBV6-1; D gene: -; clone size: -; CDR3 protein: CASSEEGYEQFF; CDR3 DNA: TGTGCCAGCAGTGAAGAAGGGTATGAGCAGTTCTTC
J gene: TRBJ2-7; V gene: TRBV5-4; D gene: TRBD1; clone size: -; CDR3 protein: CASSFGTGTYEQYF; CDR3 DNA: TGTGCCAGCAGCTTCGGGACAGGAACCTACGAGCAGTACTTC
J gene: TRBJ1-1; V gene: TRBV19; D gene: TRBD1; clone size: -; CDR3 protein: CASSWGTGTEAFF; CDR3 DNA: TGTGCCAGTAGTTGGGGGACAGGCACTGAAGCTTTCTTT
J gene: TRBJ2-1; V gene: TRBV7-3; D gene: -; clone size: once; CDR3 protein: CASSLYETGYEQFF; CDR3 DNA: TGTGCCAGCAGCCTCTATGAAACAGGCTATGAGCAGTTCTTC
J gene: TRBJ1-4; V gene: TRBV28; D gene: -; clone size: -; CDR3 protein: CASSGWGSGEKLFF; CDR3 DNA: TGTGCCAGCAGTGGGTGGGGCAGTGGAGAAAAACTGTTTTTT
J gene: TRBJ1-1; V gene: TRBV28; D gene: -; clone size: -; CDR3 protein: CASSPKRASTEAFF; CDR3 DNA: TGTGCCAGCAGCCCCAAGAGGGCTTCCACTGAAGCTTTCTTT
J gene: TRBJ2-5; V gene: TRBV15; D gene: TRBD2; clone size: -; CDR3 protein: CATSRDRLAGETQYF; CDR3 DNA: TGTGCCACCAGCAGAGATAGGCTAGCGGGGGAGACCCAGTACTTC
J gene: TRBJ2-3; V gene: TRBV28; D gene: -; clone size: -; CDR3 protein: CASSLVTDTQYF; CDR3 DNA: TGTGCCAGCAGTTTGGTCACAGATACGCAGTATTTT
J gene: TRBJ2-1; V gene: TRBV30; D gene: -; clone size: few; CDR3 protein: CAWSSRQALNEQFF; CDR3 DNA: TGTGCCTGGAGTTCCCGACAGGCACTCAATGAGCAGTTCTTC
J gene: TRBJ2-1; V gene: TRBV19; D gene: -; clone size: -; CDR3 protein: CASSWVGEQFF; CDR3 DNA: TGTGCCAGTAGTTGGGTGGGTGAGCAGTTCTTC
J gene: TRBJ2-7; V gene: TRBV11-2; D gene: -; clone size: -; CDR3 protein: CASSPEKGSTEQYF; CDR3 DNA: TGTGCCAGCAGCCCTGAAAAAGGCTCAACCGAGCAGTACTTC
J gene: TRBJ2-1; V gene: TRBV29-1; D gene: -; clone size: once; CDR3 protein: CSVEGVTNYEQFF; CDR3 DNA: TGCAGCGTTGAAGGAGTCACAAACTATGAGCAGTTCTTC
J gene: TRBJ2-7; V gene: TRBV27; D gene: TRBD1; clone size: few; CDR3 protein: CASSSGQGDSYEQYF; CDR3 DNA: TGTGCCAGCAGTTCAGGACAGGGAGACTCCTACGAGCAGTACTTC
J gene: TRBJ1-1; V gene: TRBV5-1; D gene: TRBD1; clone size: -; CDR3 protein: CASSSGTGDVAFF; CDR3 DNA: TGCGCCAGCAGCTCCGGGACAGGGGATGTAGCTTTCTTT
J gene: TRBJ1-2; V gene: TRBV19; D gene: -; clone size: -; CDR3 protein: CASRAGGTNYGYTF; CDR3 DNA: TGTGCCAGTAGGGCTGGAGGGACAAACTATGGCTACACCTTC
J gene: TRBJ2-3; V gene: TRBV2; D gene: TRBD1; clone size: -; CDR3 protein: CASSGIGQGGFTDTQYF; CDR3 DNA: TGTGCCAGCAGCGGAATCGGACAGGGAGGCTTTACAGATACGCAGTATTTT
J gene: TRBJ1-2; V gene: TRBV14; D gene: -; clone size: -; CDR3 protein: CASSQARPPFFYGYTF; CDR3 DNA: TGTGCCAGCAGCCAAGCAAGGCCTCCTTTCTTCTATGGCTACACCTTC
J gene: TRBJ2-1; V gene: TRBV2; D gene: -; clone size: -; CDR3 protein: CASSEVLPGSSYNNEQFF; CDR3 DNA: TGTGCCAGCAGTGAAGTGCTACCCGGTAGCTCCTACAATAATGAGCAGTTCTTC
J gene: TRBJ2-3; V gene: TRBV7-9; D gene: TRBD1; clone size: -; CDR3 protein: CASSPPPRPTGSDTQYF; CDR3 DNA: TGTGCCAGCAGCCCCCCGCCACGCCCGACAGGGTCAGATACGCAGTATTTT
J gene: TRBJ2-7; V gene: TRBV27; D gene: TRBD1; clone size: -; CDR3 protein: CASSSGTGYPYEQYF; CDR3 DNA: TGTGCCAGCAGTTCCGGGACAGGGTACCCCTACGAGCAGTACTTC
J gene: TRBJ2-7; V gene: TRBV14; D gene: TRBD2; clone size: -; CDR3 protein: CASSPGGARKYF; CDR3 DNA: TGTGCCAGCAGCCCCGGGGGGGCGCGGAAATACTTC
J gene: TRBJ2-2; V gene: TRBV6-5; D gene: -; clone size: -; CDR3 protein: CASLNTGELFF; CDR3 DNA: TGTGCCAGCTTGAACACCGGGGAGCTGTTTTTT